This is a list of T cell receptor beta chains from one sample in a study of blood T cells in healthy people across ages. Using its own MiXCR run on the 5' RACE reads, TCRdb lists one record per CDR3 protein. This sample carries 800,000 to 1,000,000 distinct CDR3 sequences, approximately 49% of them seen once, and the ten largest clones take roughly 13%. The sample consisted of blood. The receptors were gathered from a man under 40 in good health. Each CDR3 is given with its conserved first and last residue. A D gene is named only where the DNA matches it firmly. Size values are once, few and many counts, or a class for expanded clones, and some rows have none.

size: NA
D: TRBD1
V: TRBV2
J: TRBJ1-5
DNA: TGTGCCAGCGTCCGGGACAGCTTCAATCAGCCCCAGCATTTT
CDR3: CASVRDSFNQPQHF

size: few
D: NA
V: TRBV5-1
J: TRBJ2-1
DNA: TGCGCCAGCAGCTTGGTCGGACGGAACAACAATGAGCAGTTCTTC
CDR3: CASSLVGRNNNEQFF

size: few
D: TRBD2
V: TRBV12-3/TRBV12-4
J: TRBJ2-1
DNA: TGTGCCAGCAGGCCCCCGGGACTATTCAATGAGCAGTTCTTC
CDR3: CASRPPGLFNEQFF

size: NA
D: NA
V: TRBV20-1
J: TRBJ1-6
DNA: TGCAGTGCTGGTTCAGGGTTTTCACCCCTCCACTTT
CDR3: CSAGSGFSPLHF

size: NA
D: NA
V: TRBV9
J: TRBJ2-4
DNA: TGTGCCAGCAGCGTAGCTACGGGGTCAGGGCTTCGGGAGCAGTACTTC
CDR3: CASSVATGSGLREQYF

size: NA
D: NA
V: TRBV7-3
J: TRBJ2-7
DNA: TGTGCCAGCAGCTTAGCGGGGATTGGCTACGAGCAGTACTTC
CDR3: CASSLAGIGYEQYF

size: NA
D: TRBD2
V: TRBV4-1
J: TRBJ2-1
DNA: TGCGCCAGCAGCCATGTCGGGGGGGCTAATGAGCAGTTCTTC
CDR3: CASSHVGGANEQFF

size: few
D: TRBD1
V: TRBV13
J: TRBJ1-4
DNA: TGTGCCAGACTAACGACGACAGGGGATGAAAAACTGTTTTTT
CDR3: CARLTTTGDEKLFF

size: few
D: NA
V: TRBV30
J: TRBJ1-2
DNA: TGTGCCTTAGATAGGGGAAGCAACTATGGCTACACCTTC
CDR3: CALDRGSNYGYTF

size: NA
D: TRBD2
V: TRBV5-5
J: TRBJ2-7
DNA: TGTGCCAGCAGCTTGGAGTGGGGGGGTTACGAGCAGTACTTC
CDR3: CASSLEWGGYEQYF

size: few
D: NA
V: TRBV7-2
J: TRBJ1-6
DNA: TGTGCCAGCACCTTGGATGGTTATAATTCACCCCTCCACTTT
CDR3: CASTLDGYNSPLHF

size: NA
D: NA
V: TRBV9
J: TRBJ2-6
DNA: TGTGCCAGCAGCCGGGACATTGGGGCCAACGTCCTGACTTTC
CDR3: CASSRDIGANVLTF

size: NA
D: NA
V: TRBV11-3
J: TRBJ2-1
DNA: TGTGCCAGCAGCCGGGGAGGTGCGAGCTCCTACAATGAGCAGTTCTTC
CDR3: CASSRGGASSYNEQFF

size: NA
D: NA
V: TRBV11-2
J: TRBJ2-5
DNA: TGTGCCAGCAGCCCATTGGCAGGGCGCGGGCGAGAGACCCAGTACTTC
CDR3: CASSPLAGRGRETQYF

size: NA
D: NA
V: TRBV20-1
J: TRBJ1-6
DNA: TGCAGTGCCTGGGACGGAGAAGGCTCCTATAATTCACCCCTCCACTTT
CDR3: CSAWDGEGSYNSPLHF

size: few
D: TRBD1
V: TRBV18
J: TRBJ2-2
DNA: TGTGCCAGCTCATCGGGACAGGTTATCACCGGGGAGCTGTTTTTT
CDR3: CASSSGQVITGELFF

size: many
D: NA
V: TRBV10-3
J: TRBJ2-7
DNA: TGTGCCATCAGTGAAAGGGGTCTCGGGGAGCAGTACTTC
CDR3: CAISERGLGEQYF

size: NA
D: NA
V: TRBV4-3
J: TRBJ2-7
DNA: TGCGCCAGCAGCCAGTACCACCGAGTAGGCGGCGAGCAGTACTTC
CDR3: CASSQYHRVGGEQYF

size: NA
D: TRBD2
V: TRBV18
J: TRBJ2-3
DNA: TGTGCCAGCTCAGGCACTAGCGGGGGAGATACGCAGTATTTT
CDR3: CASSGTSGGDTQYF

size: few
D: NA
V: TRBV3-1
J: TRBJ1-2
DNA: TGTGCCAGCAAATCCCCAGGGGATCGCTATGGCTACACCTTC
CDR3: CASKSPGDRYGYTF

size: NA
D: NA
V: TRBV27
J: TRBJ2-7
DNA: TGTGCCAGCAGTTTATCAAGGGGCAGGGCGTTCGAGCAGTACTTC
CDR3: CASSLSRGRAFEQYF

size: NA
D: NA
V: TRBV4-3
J: TRBJ1-2
DNA: TGCGCCAGCAGCCAAGACCCAGGGGTTAACTATGGCTACACCTTC
CDR3: CASSQDPGVNYGYTF

size: few
D: NA
V: TRBV20-1
J: TRBJ2-7
DNA: TGCAGTGCTGAAGGGCAGAATGGGGCCTACGAGCAGTACTTC
CDR3: CSAEGQNGAYEQYF

size: NA
D: TRBD2
V: TRBV6-2/TRBV6-3
J: TRBJ2-3
DNA: TGTGCCAGCAGTCAACTAGCGGGGGGTGCCACAGATACGCAGTATTTT
CDR3: CASSQLAGGATDTQYF

size: few
D: TRBD1
V: TRBV9
J: TRBJ2-1
DNA: TGTGCCAGCAGCCCTTGGGACAGGGTCTACAATGAGCAGTTCTTC
CDR3: CASSPWDRVYNEQFF

size: NA
D: NA
V: TRBV6-2/TRBV6-3
J: TRBJ2-7
DNA: TGTGCCAGCAGTTACTCGATGGGTTCCCACGAGCAGTACTTC
CDR3: CASSYSMGSHEQYF

size: once
D: NA
V: TRBV3-1
J: TRBJ1-5
DNA: TGTGCCAGCAGCCAAGGAGACAGGAATAGCAATCAGCCCCAGCATTTT
CDR3: CASSQGDRNSNQPQHF

size: few
D: NA
V: TRBV10-3
J: TRBJ1-2
DNA: TGTGCCATCACTTGGCAGGCGAACTATGGCTACACCTTC
CDR3: CAITWQANYGYTF

size: few
D: NA
V: TRBV20-1
J: TRBJ2-5
DNA: TGCAGTGCTCCCCAACCGACAGGCCAAGAGACCCAGTACTTC
CDR3: CSAPQPTGQETQYF

size: few
D: TRBD2
V: TRBV7-9
J: TRBJ2-7
DNA: TGTGCCAGCAGCTTATTCGGGACTAGTGAATACGAGCAGTACTTC
CDR3: CASSLFGTSEYEQYF

size: NA
D: NA
V: TRBV4-1
J: TRBJ2-1
DNA: TGCGCCAGCAGCCAAGGCCCCACTAGGGGGGGTCCTAATGAGCAGTTCTTC
CDR3: CASSQGPTRGGPNEQFF

size: NA
D: TRBD2
V: TRBV4-2
J: TRBJ2-1
DNA: TGTGCCAGCAGCCAAGAGGGACTAGCGGGGACCCTCTCCTACAATGAGCAGTTCTTC
CDR3: CASSQEGLAGTLSYNEQFF

size: NA
D: NA
V: TRBV7-3
J: TRBJ2-3
DNA: TGTGCCAGCAGCTCCATCCCGGGGTCAGATACGCAGTATTTT
CDR3: CASSSIPGSDTQYF

size: many
D: TRBD1
V: TRBV7-9
J: TRBJ2-3
DNA: TGTGCCAGCAGCTTAGAAGCTGGGACAGGGCCAGATACGCAGTATTTT
CDR3: CASSLEAGTGPDTQYF

size: once
D: TRBD1
V: TRBV6-7
J: TRBJ1-2
DNA: TGTGCCAGCAGTTACCCTAAATACGGGACAGGCTATGGCTACACCTTC
CDR3: CASSYPKYGTGYGYTF

size: NA
D: TRBD1
V: TRBV2
J: TRBJ2-1
DNA: TGTGCCAGCAGTGAAGCGACAGGGAGCCCTTCCAATGAGCAGTTCTTC
CDR3: CASSEATGSPSNEQFF

size: NA
D: TRBD2
V: TRBV28
J: TRBJ2-1
DNA: TGTGCCAGCAGTTTAACCCGGGACTACAGGAATGAGCAGTTCTTC
CDR3: CASSLTRDYRNEQFF

size: few
D: NA
V: TRBV4-3
J: TRBJ1-5
DNA: TGCGCCAGCAGCCAACAGGGGAGCCAGCCCCAGCATTTT
CDR3: CASSQQGSQPQHF

size: few
D: TRBD1
V: TRBV19
J: TRBJ2-3
DNA: TGTGCCAGTAGTAAGACAGGGCCGATTACAGATACGCAGTATTTT
CDR3: CASSKTGPITDTQYF

size: NA
D: TRBD1
V: TRBV29-1
J: TRBJ2-7
DNA: TGCAGCGCTAGTACGGGACAGGGCTACGAGCAGTACTTC
CDR3: CSASTGQGYEQYF

size: NA
D: NA
V: TRBV27
J: TRBJ2-7
DNA: TGTGCCAGCAGTTTACTAGGGAACCACGAGCAGTACTTC
CDR3: CASSLLGNHEQYF

size: NA
D: TRBD2
V: TRBV2
J: TRBJ2-5
DNA: TGTGCCGGACGGAGCGGGAAAGAGACCCAGTACTTC
CDR3: CAGRSGKETQYF

size: NA
D: TRBD2
V: TRBV3-1
J: TRBJ2-7
DNA: TGTGCCAGCAGCCAAGAAGCGGGGTCCCACGAGCAGTACTTC
CDR3: CASSQEAGSHEQYF

size: few
D: NA
V: TRBV6-1
J: TRBJ2-1
DNA: TGTGCCAGCAGTGGTAGCGCCAATGAGCAGTTCTTC
CDR3: CASSGSANEQFF

size: few
D: NA
V: TRBV9
J: TRBJ1-4
DNA: TGTGCCAGCAGCGTAGCTCCACAGGGCGCTAATGAAAAACTGTTTTTT
CDR3: CASSVAPQGANEKLFF

size: NA
D: NA
V: TRBV12-3/TRBV12-4
J: TRBJ2-1
DNA: TGTGCCAGCAGAATCGCCCGGGACATCTCCTACAATGAGCAGTTCTTC
CDR3: CASRIARDISYNEQFF

size: few
D: TRBD2
V: TRBV4-3
J: TRBJ2-5
DNA: TGCGCCAGCAGCCAAAATAGCGGGGGGACAGAGACCCAGTACTTC
CDR3: CASSQNSGGTETQYF

size: NA
D: NA
V: TRBV4-2
J: TRBJ2-7
DNA: TGTGCCAGCAGCCAAGATGGTGGGGCCAGCTCCTACGAGCAGTACTTC
CDR3: CASSQDGGASSYEQYF

size: NA
D: NA
V: TRBV12-3/TRBV12-4
J: TRBJ1-2
DNA: TGTGCCAGCAGACCCTGGGTTTCAAGTGGCTACACCTTC
CDR3: CASRPWVSSGYTF

size: NA
D: NA
V: TRBV2
J: TRBJ2-2
DNA: TGTGCCAGCAGAATACGGGGGAGCCTCACCGGGGAGCTGTTTTTT
CDR3: CASRIRGSLTGELFF

size: once
D: NA
V: TRBV6-1
J: TRBJ2-5
DNA: TGTGCCAGCAGTCATAGGACTGGCGGGGATGAGACCCAGTACTTC
CDR3: CASSHRTGGDETQYF

size: few
D: TRBD2
V: TRBV4-2
J: TRBJ2-1
DNA: TGTGCCAGCAGCCAAGACGGGGGGGCTCCCTACAATGAGCAGTTCTTC
CDR3: CASSQDGGAPYNEQFF

size: NA
D: NA
V: TRBV27
J: TRBJ2-3
DNA: TGTGCCAGCAGTTTAGACTACAGGGGAGGAAACCCTAGCACAGATACGCAGTATTTT
CDR3: CASSLDYRGGNPSTDTQYF

size: few
D: NA
V: TRBV7-2
J: TRBJ2-5
DNA: TGTGCCAGCAGCTCTCTGGGGGTGGGGTCGGAGACCCAGTACTTC
CDR3: CASSSLGVGSETQYF

size: NA
D: TRBD1
V: TRBV28
J: TRBJ1-2
DNA: TGTGCCAGCAGAAGCGGGGGACAGGGTAACCATGGCTACGCCTTC
CDR3: CASRSGGQGNHGYAF

size: NA
D: NA
V: TRBV4-1
J: TRBJ1-2
DNA: TGCGCCAGCAGCCACAGGGCCCGCAGGGATGGCTACACCTTC
CDR3: CASSHRARRDGYTF

size: NA
D: TRBD2
V: TRBV20-1
J: TRBJ2-1
DNA: TGCAGTGCTGTAAGGACTAGCGGGGCCAACAATGAGCAGTTCTTC
CDR3: CSAVRTSGANNEQFF

size: NA
D: NA
V: TRBV20-1
J: TRBJ2-1
DNA: TGCAGTGCCACCGGACGGAAATCCTACAATGAGCAGTTCTTC
CDR3: CSATGRKSYNEQFF

size: NA
D: NA
V: TRBV6-5
J: TRBJ2-7
DNA: TGTGCCGGCAAACCGGGGTACAGCTACGAGCAGTACTTC
CDR3: CAGKPGYSYEQYF